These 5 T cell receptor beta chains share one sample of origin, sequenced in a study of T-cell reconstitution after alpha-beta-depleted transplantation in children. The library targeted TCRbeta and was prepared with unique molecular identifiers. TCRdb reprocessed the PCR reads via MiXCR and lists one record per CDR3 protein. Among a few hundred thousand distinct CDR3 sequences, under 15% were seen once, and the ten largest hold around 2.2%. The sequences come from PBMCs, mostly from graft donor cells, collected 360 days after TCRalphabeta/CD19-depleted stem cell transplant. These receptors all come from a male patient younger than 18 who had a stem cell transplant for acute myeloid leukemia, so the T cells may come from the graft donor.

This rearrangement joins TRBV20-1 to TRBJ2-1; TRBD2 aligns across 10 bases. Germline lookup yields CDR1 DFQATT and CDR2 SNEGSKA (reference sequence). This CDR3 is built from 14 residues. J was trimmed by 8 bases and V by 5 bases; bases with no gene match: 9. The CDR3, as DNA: TGCAGTGCTCGGAGCGGGAGGGCCGCGGATGAGCAGTTCTTC. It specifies CSARSGRAADEQFF.

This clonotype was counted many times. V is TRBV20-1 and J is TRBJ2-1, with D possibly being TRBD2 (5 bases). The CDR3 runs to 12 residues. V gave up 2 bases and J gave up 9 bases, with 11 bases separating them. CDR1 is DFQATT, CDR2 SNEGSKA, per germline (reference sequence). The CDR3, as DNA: TGCAGTGCTAGACTAGCCCGCGGTGAGCAGTTCTTC. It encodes CSARLARGEQFF.

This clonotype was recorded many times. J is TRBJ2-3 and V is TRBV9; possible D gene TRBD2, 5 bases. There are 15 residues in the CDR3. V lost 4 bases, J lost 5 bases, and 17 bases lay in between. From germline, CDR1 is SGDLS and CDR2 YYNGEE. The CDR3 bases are TGTGCCAGCAGCCGGGCACTAGGACGTGGAGATACGCAGTATTTT. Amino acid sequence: CASSRALGRGDTQYF.

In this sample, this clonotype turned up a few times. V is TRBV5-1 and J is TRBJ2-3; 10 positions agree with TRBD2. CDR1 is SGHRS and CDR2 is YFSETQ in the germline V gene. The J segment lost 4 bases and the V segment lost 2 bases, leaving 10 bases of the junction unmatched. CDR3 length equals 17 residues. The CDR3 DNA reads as TGCGCCAGCAGCTTAGAGGCTAGCGGGAGTGTGTCAGATACGCAGTATTTT. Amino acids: CASSLEASGSVSDTQYF.

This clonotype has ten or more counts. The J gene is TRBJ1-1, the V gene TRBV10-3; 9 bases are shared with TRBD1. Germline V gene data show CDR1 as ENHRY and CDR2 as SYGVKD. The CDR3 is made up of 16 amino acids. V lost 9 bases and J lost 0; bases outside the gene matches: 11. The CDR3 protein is CAISTGQGLMNTEAFF. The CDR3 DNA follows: TGTGCCATTTCAACCGGACAGGGGCTAATGAACACTGAAGCTTTCTTT.